The T cell receptor (beta chain) described here comes from a study of response to subunit inactivated influenza vaccine. General study points: Every seasonal influenza vaccination brings in few new T cells, the authors suggested.

This clonotype was observed a handful of times. The target antigen is unknown. V lost 0 bases to trimming and J lost 2 bases, with 11 bases between them. The CDR3 is 14 residues long. From germline, CDR1 is DFQATT and CDR2 SNEGSKA (reference sequence). TCRdb passed the RT-PCR reads through MiXCR, listing each CDR3 protein once. In the table there are a few hundred thousand distinct CDR3 sequences, around 15% of which are singletons. The TCR originated in a man between 45 and 60 years old who received an inactivated influenza vaccine. The V gene is TRBV20-1, the J gene TRBJ2-7, with TRBD1 as a possible D gene (6 bases). The material was PBMCs from blood, obtained about 11 days after vaccination. The CDR3 bases are TGCAGTGCTAGAGATAGGACAGTAGCCTACGAGCAGTACTTC. Its translation: CSARDRTVAYEQYF.